This T cell receptor (beta chain) was captured by sequencing in a study of blood T cell repertoires in COVID-19. Study-level information: Material from acute and convalescent COVID-19 was sourced from the United States, Italy and Spain. PBMCs, B-cell-depleted T cells, or T cells were the source of the cDNA or gDNA that made up the material.

The authors' processing: By means of reference gene primer amplification, nucleated cell counts were estimated. Using immunoSEQ multiplex PCR, the repertoire was profiled, and TCRdb retains in-frame clones only, with some absent. V and J calls plus clone size are reproduced from that table; the DNA served to infer D and trimming. The repertoire holds 250,000 to 300,000 clones, about 89% seen once, with approximately 2.2% in the top ten. Germline V CDR1 and CDR2: MNHNY, SVGAGI (reference sequence). The CDR3 has 14 residues. V lost 2 bases and J lost 1, with 8 bases in between. Source material: peripheral blood. The TCR originated in a man aged 45 to 65 with acute or convalescent COVID-19. The chain links TRBV6-6 to TRBJ1-1; D is undetermined. The CDR3 here is CASSYPQWNTEAFF. The CDR3 nucleotides read TGTGCCAGCAGTTACCCTCAGTGGAACACTGAAGCTTTCTTT.